The clone carrying this TCR beta chain occurred a few times. Assay runs were performed at deep level. This table comes from immunoSEQ multiplex PCR, and its TCRdb copy is limited to in-frame clones, with some not included. The sample records 950,000 to 1,100,000 clones, approximately 70% being singletons. The sample comes from a study of shared clonotypes between healthy human individuals. With V trimmed by 4 bases and J by 1 base, 4 bases remained unmatched. This CDR3 has 16 residues. Germline V CDR1 and CDR2: MRHNA, SNTAGT. The material sequenced was memory CD4+ T cells sorted from blood. The subset: CD45RA-negative fraction. The TCR comes from a man aged 18 to 30 in good health. The chain recombines TRBV6-4 with TRBJ2-3; 11 bases agree with TRBD2. CDR3 nucleotide sequence: TGTGCCAGCAGTGCCTATAGCGGGAGGGGCACAGATACGCAGTATTTT. This translates into CASSAYSGRGTDTQYF.